Here is one T cell receptor beta chain with its context. The antigen remains undetermined. Profiled with immunoSEQ multiplex PCR; TCRdb holds only in-frame clones, not every one. The sample includes roughly 77,000 clones, roughly 80% of them seen just once. Germline CDR1 reads LGHNA; CDR2 reads YSLEER. Unmatched junction bases numbered 6, after V lost 4 bases and J lost 2 bases. This CDR3 spans 16 amino acids. With ipilimumab providing CTLA-4 blockade, focal radiation was administered to patients who had chemo-refractory metastatic non-small-cell lung cancer. These data originate in a study of radiotherapy plus CTLA-4 blockade in lung cancer. Study-level points and caveats: Clones of tumor-derived TCRs expanded in blood after radiotherapy plus ipilimumab.

This receptor was taken from a human donor with non-small cell lung cancer whose response to radiotherapy plus ipilimumab could not be evaluated. The rearrangement joins TRBV4-3 to TRBJ2-1; TRBD2 aligns across 9 bases. The starting material was peripheral blood, obtained from a patient treated with radiotherapy plus ipilimumab. The CDR3 DNA reads TGCGCCAGCAGCCCTCTGGGACTAGCAGCCTACAATGAGCAGTTCTTC. It is translated as CASSPLGLAAYNEQFF.